The 6 T cell receptor beta chains given below trace back to one sample, sequenced in a study of a mutant IDH1 vaccine in newly diagnosed glioma. The assay was immunoSEQ multiplex PCR, and TCRdb's table has in-frame clones only and misses some. The sample includes about 56,000 clones, 87% of them seen just once. The time point denotes: week 23, last vaccination. Every vaccination contained 300 ug of the mutant IDH1 20-mer peptide and was paired with topical imiquimod. These TCRs are of unknown antigen specificity. This specimen consisted of PBMCs, obtained from a glioma patient whose treatment included an IDH1 peptide vaccine. Source of these receptors: a man aged 40-49 years with glioma.

The chain couples TRBV6-5 to TRBJ2-7; 10 positions agree with TRBD2. CDR3 size: 15 residues. Germline lookup yields CDR1 MNHEY and CDR2 SVGAGI. With V trimmed by 0 bases and J by 1 base, 0 bases remained unmatched. The CDR3 bases are TGTGCCAGCAGTTACTCTAGCGGGGGGTCCTACGAGCAGTACTTC. Its protein product is CASSYSSGGSYEQYF.

Here the CDR3 DNA reads TGTGCCAGCAGTCGAAGTAGCGGAGAGGGGGAGACCCAGTACTTC. Protein sequence: CASSRSSGEGETQYF. The rearrangement joins TRBV25-1 to TRBJ2-5, with a weak D call TRBD2 (6 bases). V shed 5 bases and J shed 5 bases, with 18 bases lying between them. The CDR3 is made up of 15 amino acids. Germline CDR1 is MGHDK and CDR2 is SYGVNS. The full variable domain, its missing parts supplied by reference TRBV25-1 and TRBJ2-5, is EADIYQTPRYLVIGTGKKITLECSQTMGHDKMYWYQQDPGMELHLIHYSYGVNSTEKGDLSSESTVSRIRTEHFPLTLESARPSHTSQYLCASSRSSGEGETQYFGPGTRLLVL.

V and J are TRBV7-3 and TRBJ2-6; tentatively, D is TRBD2 (5 bases). V lost 0 bases and J lost 2, with 5 bases in between. This CDR3 comprises 15 residues. CDR1 is SGHTA, CDR2 FQGTGA, per germline. The CDR3, as DNA: TGTGCCAGCAGCTTAACCGGGACTGGGGCCAACGTCCTGACTTTC. This sequence encodes CASSLTGTGANVLTF. Full variable domain (missing parts from reference TRBV7-3 and TRBJ2-6): GAGVSQTPSNKVTEKGKYVELRCDPISGHTALYWYRQSLGQGPEFLIYFQGTGAADDSGLPNDRFFAVRPEGSVSTLKIQRTERGDSAVYLCASSLTGTGANVLTFGAGSRLTVL.

The V and J genes are TRBV19 and TRBJ1-1, with no clear D. The germline CDR1 and CDR2 sequences are LNHDA and SQIVND (reference sequence). V lost 6 bases and J lost 11, with 19 bases in between. CDR3 length: 13 residues. CDR3 nucleotide sequence: TGTGCCAGTAGGTCGATATACCTCGGAGACGCTTTCTTT. Its protein is CASRSIYLGDAFF. Variable domain in full (rest from reference TRBV19 and TRBJ1-1): DGGITQSPKYLFRKEGQNVTLSCEQNLNHDAMYWYRQDPGQGLRLIYYSQIVNDFQKGDIAEGYSVSREKKESFPLTVTSAQKNPTAFYLCASRSIYLGDAFFGQGTRLTVV.

This rearrangement joins TRBV5-6 to TRBJ1-3; 7 bases align to TRBD1. The CDR3 totals 14 residues. Germline V CDR1 and CDR2: SGHDT, YYEEEE. Unmatched junction bases numbered 1, after V lost 3 bases and J lost 1 base. CDR3 residues: CASSSQGSGNTIYF. The CDR3 nucleotides read TGTGCCAGCAGCTCACAGGGGTCTGGAAACACCATATATTTT. The full variable domain, its missing parts supplied by reference TRBV5-6 and TRBJ1-3, is DAGVTQSPTHLIKTRGQQVTLRCSPKSGHDTVSWYQQALGQGPQFIFQYYEEEERQRGNFPDRFSGHQFPNYSSELNVNALLLGDSALYLCASSSQGSGNTIYFGEGSWLTVV.

The chain recombines TRBV4-1 with TRBJ2-5; 10 bases fit TRBD1. J gave up 4 bases and V 4 bases, and 3 bases lay outside the gene matches. This CDR3 has 14 amino acids. Per germline, CDR1 MGHRA and CDR2 YSYEKL. The CDR3 DNA is TGCGCCAGCAGCCGAGGGGACAGGGGAGAGACCCAGTACTTC. Its translation is CASSRGDRGETQYF.